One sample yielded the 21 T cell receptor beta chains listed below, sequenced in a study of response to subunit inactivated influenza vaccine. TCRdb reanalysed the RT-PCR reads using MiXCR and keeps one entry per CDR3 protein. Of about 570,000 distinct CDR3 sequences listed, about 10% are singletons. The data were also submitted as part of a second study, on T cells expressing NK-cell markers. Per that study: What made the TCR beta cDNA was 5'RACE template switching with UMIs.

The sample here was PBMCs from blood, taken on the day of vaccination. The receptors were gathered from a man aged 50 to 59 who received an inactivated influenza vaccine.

This CDR3 is CASSFSPRSTDTQYF. The CDR3 coding sequence is TGTGCCAGCAGTTTTTCTCCCCGCAGCACAGATACGCAGTATTTT. This sequence joins TRBV28 and TRBJ2-3, with D hard to call. Germline CDR1 MDHEN, CDR2 SYDVKM. The CDR3 is made up of 15 amino acids. Trimming removed 3 bases at V and 0 bases at J, with 10 bases between.

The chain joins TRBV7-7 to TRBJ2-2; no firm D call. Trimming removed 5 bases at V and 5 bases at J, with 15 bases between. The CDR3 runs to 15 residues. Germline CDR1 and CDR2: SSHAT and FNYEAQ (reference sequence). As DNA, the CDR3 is TGTGCCAGCAGCCCTATCACGGGCAGGACCGGGGAGCTGTTTTTT. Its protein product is CASSPITGRTGELFF.

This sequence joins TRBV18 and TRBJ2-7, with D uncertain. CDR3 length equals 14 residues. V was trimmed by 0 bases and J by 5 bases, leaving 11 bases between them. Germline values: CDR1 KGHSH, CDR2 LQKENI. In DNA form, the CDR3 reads TGTGCCAGCTCACCACCCGGCCGACACAACGAGCAGTACTTC. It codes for CASSPPGRHNEQYF.

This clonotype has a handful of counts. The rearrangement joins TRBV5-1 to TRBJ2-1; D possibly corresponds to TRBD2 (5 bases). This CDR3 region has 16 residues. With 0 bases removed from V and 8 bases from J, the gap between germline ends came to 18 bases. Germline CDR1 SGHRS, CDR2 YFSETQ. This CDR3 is CASSLGKRTTEDEQFF. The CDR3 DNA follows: TGCGCCAGCAGCTTGGGGAAGCGGACCACGGAGGATGAGCAGTTCTTC.

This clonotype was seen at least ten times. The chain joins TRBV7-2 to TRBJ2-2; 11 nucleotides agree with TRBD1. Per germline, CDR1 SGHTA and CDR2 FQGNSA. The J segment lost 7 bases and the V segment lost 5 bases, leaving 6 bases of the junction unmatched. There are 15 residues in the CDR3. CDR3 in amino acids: CASSQGQGVVGELFF. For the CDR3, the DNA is TGTGCCAGCAGCCAGGGACAGGGGGTAGTCGGGGAGCTGTTTTTT.

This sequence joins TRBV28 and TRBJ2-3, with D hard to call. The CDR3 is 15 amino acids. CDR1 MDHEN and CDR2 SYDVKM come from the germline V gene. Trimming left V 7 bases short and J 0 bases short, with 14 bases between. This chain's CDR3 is CASTSSGSSTDTQYF. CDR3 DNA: TGTGCCAGCACCTCCTCTGGGTCTAGCACAGATACGCAGTATTTT.

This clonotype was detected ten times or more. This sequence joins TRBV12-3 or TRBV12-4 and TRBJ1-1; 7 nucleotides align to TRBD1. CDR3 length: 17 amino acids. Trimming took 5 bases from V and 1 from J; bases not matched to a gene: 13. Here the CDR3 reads CASSTPQGGPPNTEAFF. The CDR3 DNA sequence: TGTGCCAGCAGTACTCCGCAGGGGGGACCTCCGAACACTGAAGCTTTCTTT.

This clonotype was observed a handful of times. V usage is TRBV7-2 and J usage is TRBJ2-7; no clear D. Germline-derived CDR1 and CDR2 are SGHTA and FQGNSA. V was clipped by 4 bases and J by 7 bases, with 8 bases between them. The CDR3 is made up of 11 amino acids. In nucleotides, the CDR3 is TGTGCCAGCAGCTCCGCAAGGGAGCAGTACTTC. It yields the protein CASSSAREQYF. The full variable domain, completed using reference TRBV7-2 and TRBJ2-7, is GAGVSQSPSNKVTEKGKDVELRCDPISGHTALYWYRQSLGQGLEFLIYFQGNSAPDKSGLPSDRFSAERTGGSVSTLTIQRTQQEDSAVYLCASSSAREQYFGPGTRLTVT.

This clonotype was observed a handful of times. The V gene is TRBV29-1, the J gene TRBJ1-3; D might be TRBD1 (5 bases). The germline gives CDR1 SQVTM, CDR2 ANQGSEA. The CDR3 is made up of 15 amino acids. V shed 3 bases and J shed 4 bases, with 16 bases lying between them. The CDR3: CSVEGRSLVGNTIYF. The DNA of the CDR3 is TGCAGCGTTGAGGGGCGGTCCCTCGTAGGAAACACCATATATTTT.

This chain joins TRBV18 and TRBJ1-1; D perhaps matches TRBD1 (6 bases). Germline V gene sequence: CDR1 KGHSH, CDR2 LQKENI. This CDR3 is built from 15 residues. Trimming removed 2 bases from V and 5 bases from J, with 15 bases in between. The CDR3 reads CASSPNNGGSTEAFF. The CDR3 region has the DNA TGTGCCAGCTCACCAAATAACGGGGGCAGTACTGAAGCTTTCTTT.

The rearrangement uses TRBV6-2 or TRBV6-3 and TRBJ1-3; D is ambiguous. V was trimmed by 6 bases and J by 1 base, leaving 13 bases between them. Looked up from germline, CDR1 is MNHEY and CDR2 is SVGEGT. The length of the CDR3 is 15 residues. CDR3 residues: CASSPAPGSGNTIYF. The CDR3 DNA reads TGTGCCAGCAGCCCTGCGCCCGGGTCTGGAAACACCATATATTTT.

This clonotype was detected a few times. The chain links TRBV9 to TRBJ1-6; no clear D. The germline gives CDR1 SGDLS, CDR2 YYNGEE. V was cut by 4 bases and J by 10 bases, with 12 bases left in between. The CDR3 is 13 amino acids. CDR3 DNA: TGTGCCAGCAGCCCCAATTCCGCCTCACCCCTCCACTTT. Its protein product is CASSPNSASPLHF. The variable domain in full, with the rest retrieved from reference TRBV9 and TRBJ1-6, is DSGVTQTPKHLITATGQRVTLRCSPRSGDLSVYWYQQSLDQGLQFLIQYYNGEERAKGNILERFSAQQFPDLHSELNLSSLELGDSALYFCASSPNSASPLHFGNGTRLTVT.

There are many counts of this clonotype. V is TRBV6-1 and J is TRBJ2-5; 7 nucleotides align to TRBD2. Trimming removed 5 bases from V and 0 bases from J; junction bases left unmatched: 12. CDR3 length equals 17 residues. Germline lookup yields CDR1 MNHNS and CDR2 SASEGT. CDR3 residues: CASSPRDYLPYQETQYF. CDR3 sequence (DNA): TGTGCCAGCAGTCCTCGGGACTACCTTCCGTACCAAGAGACCCAGTACTTC.

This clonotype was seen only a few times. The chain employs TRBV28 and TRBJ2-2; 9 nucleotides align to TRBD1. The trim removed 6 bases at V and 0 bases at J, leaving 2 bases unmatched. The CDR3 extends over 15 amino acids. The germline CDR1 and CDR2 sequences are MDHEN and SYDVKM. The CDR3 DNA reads TGTGCCAGCAGGACAGGGGGTACGAACACCGGGGAGCTGTTTTTT. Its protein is CASRTGGTNTGELFF.

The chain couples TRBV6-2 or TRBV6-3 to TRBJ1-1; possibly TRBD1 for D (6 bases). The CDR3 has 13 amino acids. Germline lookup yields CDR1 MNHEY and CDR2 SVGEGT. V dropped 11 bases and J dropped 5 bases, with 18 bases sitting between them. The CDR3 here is CAHQGHGGTEAFF. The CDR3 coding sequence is TGTGCCCACCAGGGGCACGGGGGTACTGAAGCTTTCTTT.

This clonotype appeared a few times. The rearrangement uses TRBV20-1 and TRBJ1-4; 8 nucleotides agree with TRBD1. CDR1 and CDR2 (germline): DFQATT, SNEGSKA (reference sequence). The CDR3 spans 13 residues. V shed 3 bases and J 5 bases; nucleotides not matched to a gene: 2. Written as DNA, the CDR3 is TGCAGTGCTAGCCGGGACAGGAATGAAAAACTGTTTTTT. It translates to CSASRDRNEKLFF.

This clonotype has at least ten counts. Written as DNA, the CDR3 is TGCGCCAGCAGCTTAGCAGCGGGAGAGTACAATGAGCAGTTCTTC. Its protein is CASSLAAGEYNEQFF. The V call is TRBV5-1, the J call TRBJ2-1, with TRBD2 identical over 8 bases. The J segment lost 4 bases and the V segment lost 2 bases, leaving 5 bases of the junction unmatched. CDR1 and CDR2 from the germline V gene are SGHRS and YFSETQ. The CDR3 runs 15 residues.

CDR3 region: CASSFARVQETQYF. The DNA of the CDR3 is TGTGCCAGCAGCTTTGCCAGGGTCCAAGAGACCCAGTACTTC. The rearrangement joins TRBV5-5 to TRBJ2-5; perhaps TRBD1 as D (5 bases). Trimming took off 2 bases at V and 1 base at J, with 9 bases between the two ends. Germline loops: CDR1 SGHKS, CDR2 YYEKEE (reference sequence). This CDR3 is 14 amino acids long.

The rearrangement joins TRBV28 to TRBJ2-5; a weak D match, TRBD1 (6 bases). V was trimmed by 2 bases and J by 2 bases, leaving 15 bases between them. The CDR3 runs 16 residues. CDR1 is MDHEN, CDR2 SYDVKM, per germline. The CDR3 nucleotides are TGTGCCAGCAGTTTAGGGGCCCACAGGGAACAAGAGACCCAGTACTTC. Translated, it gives CASSLGAHREQETQYF.

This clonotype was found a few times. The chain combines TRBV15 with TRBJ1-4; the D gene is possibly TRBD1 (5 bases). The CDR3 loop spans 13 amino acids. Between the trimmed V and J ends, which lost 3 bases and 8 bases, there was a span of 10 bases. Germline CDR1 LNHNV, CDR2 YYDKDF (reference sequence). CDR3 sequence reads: CATSRERGEKLFF. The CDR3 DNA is TGTGCCACCAGCAGGGAGAGGGGCGAAAAACTGTTTTTT.

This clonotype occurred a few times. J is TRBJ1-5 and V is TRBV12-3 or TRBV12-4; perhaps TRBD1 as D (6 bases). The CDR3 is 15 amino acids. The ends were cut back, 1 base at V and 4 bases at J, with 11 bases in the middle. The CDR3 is CASSLGGQWNQPQHF. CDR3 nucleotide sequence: TGTGCCAGCAGTTTAGGGGGGCAGTGGAATCAGCCCCAGCATTTT.